Below are 31 T cell receptor beta chains sequenced from a single sample in a study of vaccination effects on CD4 cells after COVID-19. Profiled with immunoSEQ multiplex PCR; TCRdb holds only in-frame clones, not every one. The data show fewer than 75,000 clones, under 80% seen once. Scientists isolated CD4+ T cells after an approximately 9-day culture period ended. Each person got two doses of an mRNA SARS-CoV-2 vaccine, BNT162b2 or mRNA-1273. Their cognate antigens are unknown. The sequencing here drew on CD4+ T cells from PBMCs cultured without peptide, taken after COVID-19 vaccination. The receptors were gathered from a human donor who received a COVID-19 vaccine.

This chain connects TRBV6-5 to TRBJ1-1, with a weak D call TRBD1 (6 bases). The germline V and J ends were trimmed by 2 bases and 3 bases, with 16 bases remaining between them. CDR1 and CDR2 from the germline V gene are MNHEY and SVGAGI. The CDR3 has 16 residues. CDR3 residues: CASSYLDGQRDTEAFF. CDR3 bases: TGTGCCAGCAGTTACCTGGACGGACAGAGAGACACTGAAGCTTTCTTT.

V gene TRBV5-1 combines with J gene TRBJ2-1; a possible D gene is TRBD2 (5 bases). This CDR3 spans 15 amino acids. V lost 2 bases, J lost 5 bases, and 14 bases lay in between. The V gene's germline CDR1 is SGHRS and CDR2 YFSETQ. CDR3 nucleotide sequence: TGCGCCAGCAGCTTCCCTCGGGGTAGTAACAATGAGCAGTTCTTC. This encodes CASSFPRGSNNEQFF.

The V gene is TRBV14, the J gene TRBJ2-3; D is unclear. CDR1 is SGHDN and CDR2 is FVKESK in the germline V gene. CDR3 length: 13 residues. Trimming took 0 bases from V and 3 from J, leaving 4 bases between them. CDR3 amino acids: CASSQDRTDTQYF. The CDR3 DNA reads TGTGCCAGCAGCCAAGATAGGACAGATACGCAGTATTTT.

The chain carries TRBV7-9 and TRBJ2-5, with 14 bases matching TRBD2. CDR3 length equals 17 residues. The trim removed 0 bases at V and 4 bases at J, leaving 4 bases unmatched. CDR1 is SEHNR, CDR2 FQNEAQ, per germline (reference sequence). The CDR3 DNA is TGTGCCAGCAGCTTAGCGAAGGGACTAGCGGGGGTAGAGACCCAGTACTTC. Amino acids: CASSLAKGLAGVETQYF.

The chain links TRBV18 to TRBJ2-6; D ambiguous. The CDR3 consists of 17 residues. The V and J ends lost 4 bases and 0 bases respectively, with 13 bases between them. The germline CDR1 and CDR2 sequences are KGHSH and LQKENI. CDR3 loop: CASSRASPPSGANVLTF. The CDR3 DNA is TGTGCCAGCTCACGGGCAAGCCCCCCCTCTGGGGCCAACGTCCTGACTTTC.

The CDR3 sequence is CAARKGSTDTQYF. CDR3 in DNA: TGTGCCGCGCGGAAGGGTTCCACAGATACGCAGTATTTT. The chain has TRBV10-3 and TRBJ2-3; D ambiguous. The CDR3 is made up of 13 amino acids. Germline V gene sequence: CDR1 ENHRY, CDR2 SYGVKD. V shed 11 bases and J shed 2 bases, with 14 bases lying between them.

The rearrangement uses TRBV9 and TRBJ1-3; D uncertain. V lost 4 bases and J 2 bases, leaving 19 bases between the germline ends. This CDR3 contains 17 residues. CDR1 SGDLS and CDR2 YYNGEE come from the germline V gene. CDR3 in amino acids: CASSRASIEGTGNTIYF. The CDR3 DNA follows: TGTGCCAGCAGCAGAGCCAGTATTGAGGGTACTGGAAACACCATATATTTT.

This CDR3 reads CASSQDMGGEKLFF. In DNA form, the CDR3 reads TGTGCCAGCAGCCAAGATATGGGGGGTGAAAAACTGTTTTTT. This rearrangement joins TRBV3-1 (or the pseudogene TRBV3-2) to TRBJ1-4, with D possibly TRBD1 on 5 matching bases. Germline assignment: CDR1 LGHDT and CDR2 YNNKEL (reference sequence). Deletions cut 0 bases from V and 7 bases from J, with 9 bases between. There are 14 residues in the CDR3.

The V call is TRBV15, the J call TRBJ1-1; D is ambiguous. V was trimmed by 8 bases and J by 5 bases, leaving 18 bases between them. In germline, CDR1 is LNHNV, CDR2 YYDKDF (reference sequence). The CDR3 length is 14 residues. The CDR3 is CATAAVTIRTEAFF. Written as DNA, the CDR3 is TGTGCCACCGCCGCGGTAACCATTAGGACTGAAGCTTTCTTT.

This chain uses TRBV25-1 with TRBJ1-5, with D perhaps TRBD1 (5 bases). With 5 bases removed from V and 6 bases from J, the gap between germline ends came to 17 bases. This CDR3 has 15 residues. CDR1 is MGHDK and CDR2 is SYGVNS in the germline V gene. The DNA for the CDR3 is TGTGCCAGCAGTCCCCGGGGAGGGGCGGGTCAGCCCCAGCATTTT. Amino acids: CASSPRGGAGQPQHF.

The V call is TRBV6-1, the J call TRBJ2-7; TRBD2 might be the D (5 bases). The CDR3 consists of 16 residues. CDR1 is MNHNS, CDR2 SASEGT, per germline. V shed 0 bases and J shed 3 bases, with 15 bases lying between them. CDR3 in amino acids: CASSEALGRAGYEQYV. CDR3 nucleotide sequence: TGTGCCAGCAGTGAAGCGCTAGGACGGGCGGGCTACGAGCAGTACGTC.

This chain connects TRBV12-5 to TRBJ1-5; TRBD1 matches 8 bases. Looked up from germline, CDR1 is LGHNT and CDR2 is FRNRAP. V lost 2 bases to trimming and J lost 0 bases; unmatched junction nucleotides: 12. The length of the CDR3 is 19 residues. CDR3 nucleotide sequence: TGTGCTAGTGGTTTGTGGGTGCAGGGGGCAGGAGGTAGCAATCAGCCCCAGCATTTT. This gives the protein CASGLWVQGAGGSNQPQHF.

This clone was seen only once. This chain links TRBV2 with TRBJ2-7; 9 bases match TRBD1. This CDR3 is 15 amino acids long. Germline V gene lookup returns CDR1 SNHLY and CDR2 FYNNEI. Unmatched junction bases numbered 9, after V lost 6 bases and J lost 3 bases. The DNA of the CDR3 is TGTGCCAGCAGGAAACGGACAGGGGCCGGCTACGAGCAGTACGTC. It specifies CASRKRTGAGYEQYV.

This chain links TRBV30 with TRBJ1-6; 9 bases are a match to TRBD1. Germline V gene sequence: CDR1 GTSNPN, CDR2 SVGIG (reference sequence). CDR3 length: 15 amino acids. V lost 4 bases to trimming and J lost 6 bases; unmatched junction nucleotides: 7. This CDR3 is CAWTGKGQGNSPLHF. The CDR3 DNA follows: TGTGCCTGGACCGGGAAGGGACAGGGTAATTCACCCCTCCACTTT.

J is TRBJ1-6 and V is TRBV5-1; D possibly corresponds to TRBD1 (5 bases). Trimming removed 4 bases from V and 5 bases from J, with 13 bases in between. Germline lookup yields CDR1 SGHRS and CDR2 YFSETQ. This CDR3 has 15 amino acids. CDR3: CASSLWGDHNSPLHF. The CDR3 coding sequence is TGCGCCAGCAGCCTGTGGGGCGATCATAATTCACCCCTCCACTTT.

This clone turned up a few times. The chain is built from TRBV4-3 and TRBJ1-5; the D gene is possibly TRBD1 (5 bases). This CDR3 spans 15 amino acids. The V end was cut by 0 bases, the J end by 4 bases, with 10 bases between. Germline lookup yields CDR1 LGHNA and CDR2 YSLEER. The DNA of the CDR3 is TGCGCCAGCAGCCAAGAAAAGGGACTAAATCAGCCCCAGCATTTT. This codes for CASSQEKGLNQPQHF.

This sequence joins TRBV19 and TRBJ2-3; D may be TRBD2 (6 bases). V lost 3 bases and J lost 3, with 13 bases in between. Germline V gene sequence: CDR1 LNHDA, CDR2 SQIVND (reference sequence). The CDR3 loop spans 15 amino acids. As DNA, the CDR3 is TGTGCCAGTAGTATGACTAGGGCGGGGACAGATACGCAGTATTTT. It encodes CASSMTRAGTDTQYF.

The chain couples TRBV18 to TRBJ2-7; possibly TRBD1 for D (6 bases). The CDR3 consists of 13 residues. From germline, CDR1 is KGHSH and CDR2 LQKENI. V lost 3 bases and J 4 bases, leaving 10 bases between the germline ends. This chain's CDR3 is CASSPGTFYEQYV. The CDR3 DNA reads TGTGCCAGCTCACCCGGGACATTTTACGAGCAGTACGTC.

This chain links TRBV18 with TRBJ2-2; 10 positions match TRBD1. The V and J ends lost 3 bases and 3 bases, in that order; junction bases with no gene match: 4. The CDR3 has 16 amino acids. Germline V lookup: CDR1 KGHSH, CDR2 LQKENI. CDR3 DNA sequence: TGTGCCAGCTCACCCCGACAGGGGGCGTACACCGGGGAGCTGTTTTTT. Its protein is CASSPRQGAYTGELFF.

This clone was found a few times. The V and J genes are TRBV6-5 and TRBJ1-1; 7 bases are a match to TRBD1. The CDR3 has 15 residues. Germline loops: CDR1 MNHEY, CDR2 SVGAGI. V gave up 5 bases and J gave up 3 bases; unmatched junction bases: 9. DNA of the CDR3: TGTGCCAGCAGTCGGGACAGCTCTCTGTACACTGAAGCTTTCTTT. Amino acids: CASSRDSSLYTEAFF.

CDR3 in amino acids: CASSRTAGGHQETQYF. The CDR3 region has the DNA TGTGCCAGCAGCCGCACGGCGGGGGGCCACCAAGAGACCCAGTACTTC. The rearrangement joins TRBV7-9 to TRBJ2-5; 8 bases agree with TRBD2. CDR1 SEHNR and CDR2 FQNEAQ come from the germline V gene (reference sequence). The CDR3 runs 16 residues. Unmatched junction bases numbered 8, after V lost 5 bases and J lost 0 bases. Together with reference TRBV7-9 and TRBJ2-5, the CDR3 gives the full variable domain: DTGVSQNPRHKITKRGQNVTFRCDPISEHNRLYWYRQTLGQGPEFLTYFQNEAQLEKSRLLSDRFSAERPKGSFSTLEIQRTEQGDSAMYLCASSRTAGGHQETQYFGPGTRLLVL.

The sample holds one count of this clone. V gene TRBV2 combines with J gene TRBJ1-6; D is possibly TRBD1 (6 bases). Germline lookup yields CDR1 SNHLY and CDR2 FYNNEI. The ends were cut back, 8 bases at V and 6 bases at J, with 14 bases in the middle. The CDR3 length is 14 residues. This CDR3 reads CASRPGGANSPLHF. CDR3 DNA: TGTGCCAGCCGACCCGGGGGGGCTAATTCACCCCTCCACTTT.

The J gene is TRBJ2-3, the V gene TRBV19, with a tentative D call TRBD1 (6 bases). This CDR3 is 17 amino acids long. V was clipped by 0 bases and J by 1 base, with 14 bases between them. From germline, CDR1 is LNHDA and CDR2 SQIVND (reference sequence). The CDR3 bases are TGTGCCAGTAGTATAGATTTTACGGCAGGGGGCACAGATACGCAGTATTTT. Its protein is CASSIDFTAGGTDTQYF.

The V call is TRBV7-2, the J call TRBJ2-2; D uncertain. The CDR3 length is 15 residues. The V gene lost 3 bases and the J gene lost 0 bases, with 8 bases spanning the gap. CDR1 SGHTA and CDR2 FQGNSA come from the germline V gene. The CDR3 protein is CASSFLGANTGELFF. The DNA for the CDR3 is TGTGCCAGCAGCTTTCTCGGAGCGAACACCGGGGAGCTGTTTTTT.

The V and J genes are TRBV2 and TRBJ2-7; no firm D call. The germline V gene encodes CDR1 SNHLY and CDR2 FYNNEI. V lost 3 bases and J 3 bases, leaving 6 bases between the germline ends. The CDR3 extends over 12 amino acids. The CDR3 DNA is TGTGCCAGCAGTGAGGGGATCTACGAGCAGTACGTC. Translating gives CASSEGIYEQYV.

V gene TRBV18 combines with J gene TRBJ1-6; 7 bases are a match to TRBD1. This CDR3 spans 14 amino acids. With V trimmed by 4 bases and J by 6 bases, 3 bases remained unmatched. Germline CDR1 KGHSH, CDR2 LQKENI. CDR3 DNA: TGTGCCAGCTCACAGGGGGCTGGTAATTCACCCCTCCACTTT. Its translation is CASSQGAGNSPLHF.

This clone was recorded only once. The chain recombines TRBV5-1 with TRBJ2-2, with a weak D call TRBD1 (5 bases). Trimming left V 0 bases short and J 0 bases short, with 12 bases between. The CDR3 loop spans 17 amino acids. The germline V gene has CDR1 SGHRS and CDR2 YFSETQ. As DNA, the CDR3 is TGCGCCAGCAGCTTGGTTCCGCCGGACACGAACACCGGGGAGCTGTTTTTT. This translates into CASSLVPPDTNTGELFF.

This clone appeared once. This chain links TRBV30 with TRBJ1-3; the D is unclear. V lost 4 bases, J lost 1 base, and 11 bases lay in between. CDR3 length equals 14 residues. CDR1 and CDR2 (germline): GTSNPN, SVGIG (reference sequence). The CDR3 loop is CAWKLAGSGNTIYF. The CDR3 DNA reads as TGTGCCTGGAAGCTCGCGGGATCTGGAAACACCATATATTTT.

V usage is TRBV7-3 and J usage is TRBJ2-6; D not certain. The CDR3 runs to 18 residues. Germline assignment: CDR1 SGHTA and CDR2 FQGTGA. With 2 bases removed from V and 0 bases from J, the gap between germline ends came to 14 bases. The CDR3 sequence is CASSLSDARASGANVLTF. The CDR3 nucleotides read TGTGCCAGCAGCTTATCGGACGCTAGAGCCTCTGGGGCCAACGTCCTGACTTTC.

This clone was counted once. V and J are TRBV12-3 or TRBV12-4 and TRBJ1-5; the D is unclear. V was clipped by 2 bases and J by 7 bases, with 6 bases between them. The CDR3 is made up of 12 amino acids. The CDR3 DNA reads as TGTGCCAGCAGTTTAACGGGGCAGCCCCAGCATTTT. Translation: CASSLTGQPQHF.

The chain has TRBV5-1 and TRBJ2-3, with D possibly being TRBD1 (5 bases). Per germline, CDR1 SGHRS and CDR2 YFSETQ. The CDR3 totals 14 residues. V was shortened by 4 bases and J by 9 bases, with 18 bases between the two germline ends. For the CDR3, the DNA is TGCGCCAGCAGCGCGACGGACGGAGCAGGGACGCAGTATTTT. As protein: CASSATDGAGTQYF.